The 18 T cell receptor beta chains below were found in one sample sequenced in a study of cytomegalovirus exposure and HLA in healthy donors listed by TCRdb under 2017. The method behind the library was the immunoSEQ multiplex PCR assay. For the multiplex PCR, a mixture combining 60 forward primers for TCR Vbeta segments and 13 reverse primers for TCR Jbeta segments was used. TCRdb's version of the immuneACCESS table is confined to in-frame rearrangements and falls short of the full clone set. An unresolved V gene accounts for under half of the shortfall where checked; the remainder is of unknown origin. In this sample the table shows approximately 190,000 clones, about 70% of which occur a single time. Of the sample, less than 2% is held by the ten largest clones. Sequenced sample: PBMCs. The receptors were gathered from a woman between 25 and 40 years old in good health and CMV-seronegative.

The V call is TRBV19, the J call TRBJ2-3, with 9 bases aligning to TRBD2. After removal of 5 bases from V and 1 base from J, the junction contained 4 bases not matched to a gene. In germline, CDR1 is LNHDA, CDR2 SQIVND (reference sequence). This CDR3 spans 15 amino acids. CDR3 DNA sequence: TGTGCCAGTAGTTCCCAGCGGGGGGGCACAGATACGCAGTATTTT. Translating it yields CASSSQRGGTDTQYF.

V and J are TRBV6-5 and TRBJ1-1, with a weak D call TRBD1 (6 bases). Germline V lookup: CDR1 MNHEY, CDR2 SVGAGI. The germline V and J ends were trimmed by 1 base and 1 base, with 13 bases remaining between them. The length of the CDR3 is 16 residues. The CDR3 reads CASSYWRNRANTEAFF. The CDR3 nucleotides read TGTGCCAGCAGTTACTGGAGAAACAGGGCGAACACTGAAGCTTTCTTT.

The DNA of the CDR3 is TGTGCCAGCAGTGAATTGACAGGGTTAGAGACCCAGTACTTC. Amino acids: CASSELTGLETQYF. This chain joins TRBV2 and TRBJ2-5; 7 bases map to TRBD1. Germline CDR1 and CDR2: SNHLY and FYNNEI. The V and J ends lost 2 bases and 4 bases, in that order; junction bases with no gene match: 4. The CDR3 loop spans 14 amino acids.

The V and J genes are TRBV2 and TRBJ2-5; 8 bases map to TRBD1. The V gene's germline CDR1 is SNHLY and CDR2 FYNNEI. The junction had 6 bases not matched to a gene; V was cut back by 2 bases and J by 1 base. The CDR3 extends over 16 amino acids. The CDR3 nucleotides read TGTGCCAGCAGTGAATACTGGGACAGGACCCAAGAGACCCAGTACTTC. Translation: CASSEYWDRTQETQYF.

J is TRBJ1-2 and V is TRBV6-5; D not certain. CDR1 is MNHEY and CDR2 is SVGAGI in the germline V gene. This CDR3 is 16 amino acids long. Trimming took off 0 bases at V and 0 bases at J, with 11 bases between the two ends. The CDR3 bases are TGTGCCAGCAGTTACTCAGGCCGAGGGCCTAACTATGGCTACACCTTC. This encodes CASSYSGRGPNYGYTF.

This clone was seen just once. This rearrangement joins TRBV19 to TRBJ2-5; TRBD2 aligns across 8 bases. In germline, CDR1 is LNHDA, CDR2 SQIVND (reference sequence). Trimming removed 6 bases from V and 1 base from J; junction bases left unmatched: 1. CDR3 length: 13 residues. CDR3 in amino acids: CASSGGAQETQYF. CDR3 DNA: TGTGCCAGTAGCGGGGGGGCCCAAGAGACCCAGTACTTC.

The CDR3 reads CASSLTGVENTEAFF. CDR3 DNA sequence: TGCGCCAGCAGCTTGACGGGGGTCGAGAACACTGAAGCTTTCTTT. The genes are TRBV5-1 and TRBJ1-1, with a possible D match to TRBD1 (5 bases). V gave up 1 base and J gave up 1 base, with 11 bases separating them. Germline CDR1 SGHRS, CDR2 YFSETQ. The CDR3 has 15 residues.

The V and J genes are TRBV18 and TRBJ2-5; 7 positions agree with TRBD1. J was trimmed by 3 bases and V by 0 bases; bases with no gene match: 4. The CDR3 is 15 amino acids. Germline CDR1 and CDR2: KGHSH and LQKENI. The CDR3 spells CASSPPGTDEETQYF. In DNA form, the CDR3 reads TGTGCCAGCTCACCACCCGGGACAGATGAAGAGACCCAGTACTTC.

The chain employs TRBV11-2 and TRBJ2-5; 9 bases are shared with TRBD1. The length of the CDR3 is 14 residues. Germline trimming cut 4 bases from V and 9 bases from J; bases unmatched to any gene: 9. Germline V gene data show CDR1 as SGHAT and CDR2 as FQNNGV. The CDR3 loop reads CASSSGQGLRAQYF. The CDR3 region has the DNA TGTGCCAGCAGCTCGGGACAGGGCCTCCGGGCCCAGTACTTC.

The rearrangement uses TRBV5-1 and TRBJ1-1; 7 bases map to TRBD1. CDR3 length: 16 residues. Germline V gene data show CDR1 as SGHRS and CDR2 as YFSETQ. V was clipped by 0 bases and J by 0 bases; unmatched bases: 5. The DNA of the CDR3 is TGCGCCAGCAGCTTGGGTACAGGGGTTTTGAACACTGAAGCTTTCTTT. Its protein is CASSLGTGVLNTEAFF. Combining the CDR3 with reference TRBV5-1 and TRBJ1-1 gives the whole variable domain KAGVTQTPRYLIKTRGQQVTLSCSPISGHRSVSWYQQTPGQGLQFLFEYFSETQRNKGNFPGRFSGRQFSNSRSEMNVSTLELGDSALYLCASSLGTGVLNTEAFFGQGTRLTVV.

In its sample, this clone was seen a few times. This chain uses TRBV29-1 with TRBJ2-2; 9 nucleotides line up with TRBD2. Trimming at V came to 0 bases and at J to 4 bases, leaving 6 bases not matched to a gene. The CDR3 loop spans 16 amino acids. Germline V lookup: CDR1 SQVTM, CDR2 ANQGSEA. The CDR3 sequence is CSVEDFSGRITGELFF. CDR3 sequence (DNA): TGCAGCGTTGAAGATTTTAGCGGGAGAATCACCGGGGAGCTGTTTTTT.

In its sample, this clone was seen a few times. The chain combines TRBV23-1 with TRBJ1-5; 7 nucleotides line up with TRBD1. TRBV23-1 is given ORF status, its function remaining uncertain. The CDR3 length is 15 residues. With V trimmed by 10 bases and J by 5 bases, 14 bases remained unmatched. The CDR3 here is CATFRLGQRYQPQHF. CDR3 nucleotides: TGCGCCACTTTTCGATTGGGACAGAGATATCAGCCCCAGCATTTT.

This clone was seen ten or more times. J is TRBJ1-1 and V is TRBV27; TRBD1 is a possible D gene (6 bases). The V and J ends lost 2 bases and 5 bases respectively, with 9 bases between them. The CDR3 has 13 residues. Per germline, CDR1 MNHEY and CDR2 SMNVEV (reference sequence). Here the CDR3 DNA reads TGTGCCAGCAGTTTAACAGGGTTGACTGAAGCTTTCTTT. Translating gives CASSLTGLTEAFF.

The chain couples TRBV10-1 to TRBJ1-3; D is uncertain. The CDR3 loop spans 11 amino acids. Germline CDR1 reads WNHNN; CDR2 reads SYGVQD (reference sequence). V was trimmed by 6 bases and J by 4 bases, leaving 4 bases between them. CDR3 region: CASSRGNTIYF. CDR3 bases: TGCGCCAGCAGCCGGGGAAACACCATATATTTT.

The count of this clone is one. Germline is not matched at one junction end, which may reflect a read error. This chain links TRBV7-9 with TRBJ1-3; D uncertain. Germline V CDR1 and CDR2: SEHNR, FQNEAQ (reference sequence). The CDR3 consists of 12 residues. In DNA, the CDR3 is TGTTCCAGCAGCCAAATTGGAAACACCATATATTTT. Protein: CSSSQIGNTIYF.

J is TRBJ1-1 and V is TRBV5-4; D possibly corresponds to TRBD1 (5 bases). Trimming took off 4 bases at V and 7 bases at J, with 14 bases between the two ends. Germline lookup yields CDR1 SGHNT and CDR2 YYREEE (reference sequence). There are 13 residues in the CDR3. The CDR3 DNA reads TGTGCCAGCAGCACCGGTGCGGGACTTGAAGCTTTCTTT. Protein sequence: CASSTGAGLEAFF.

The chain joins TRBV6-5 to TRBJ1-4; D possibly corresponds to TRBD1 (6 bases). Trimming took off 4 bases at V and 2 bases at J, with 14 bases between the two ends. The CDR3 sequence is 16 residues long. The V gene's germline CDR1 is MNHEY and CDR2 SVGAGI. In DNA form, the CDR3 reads TGTGCCAGCAGTTCGTTATACAGGGTTACTAATGAAAAACTGTTTTTT. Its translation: CASSSLYRVTNEKLFF.

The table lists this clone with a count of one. The DNA of the CDR3 is TGTGCCAGGATAACAGGGGGCTATGAAAAACTGTTTTTT. Translation: CARITGGYEKLFF. V is TRBV25-1 and J is TRBJ1-4; 9 bases align to TRBD1. This CDR3 comprises 13 residues. With 9 bases clipped from V and 6 bases from J, the junction kept 5 bases outside the gene matches. Germline V gives CDR1 MGHDK, CDR2 SYGVNS.